These 27 T cell receptor beta chains came from one sample sequenced in a study of identical twins. TCRdb ran MiXCR on the 5' RACE reads and lists one entry per CDR3 protein. The table lists some 240,000 distinct CDR3 sequences, around 8% of them singletons. The same data also went into a second study, on yellow fever vaccine responses in identical twins.

Input material: CD8+ T cells sorted from blood. The source is a woman younger than 30 in good health.

The gene calls are TRBV4-3 and TRBJ2-1; D perhaps matches TRBD2 (6 bases). V shed 0 bases and J shed 5 bases, with 11 bases lying between them. The CDR3 totals 15 residues. The germline V gene encodes CDR1 LGHNA and CDR2 YSLEER. CDR3 bases: TGCGCCAGCAGCCAAGATAGCGGCTTGAACAATGAGCAGTTCTTC. Translation gives CASSQDSGLNNEQFF.

At least ten counts were recorded for this clonotype. The chain recombines TRBV7-9 with TRBJ2-1, with D unclear. V dropped 7 bases and J dropped 4 bases, with 17 bases sitting between them. The CDR3 has 15 residues. The germline V gene has CDR1 SEHNR and CDR2 FQNEAQ (reference sequence). The CDR3 DNA sequence: TGTGCCAGCAATCCAAGAGGCGAGTGGTACAATGAGCAGTTCTTC. Residues: CASNPRGEWYNEQFF.

This clonotype was counted a few times. This chain links TRBV29-1 with TRBJ2-3; D not certain. The germline gives CDR1 SQVTM, CDR2 ANQGSEA. This CDR3 is 12 amino acids long. The V end lost 2 bases, the J end lost 4 bases, and 7 bases lay between the germline ends. The CDR3 nucleotides are TGCAGCGTTGAAATGGACGCAGATACGCAGTATTTT. This codes for CSVEMDADTQYF.

This clonotype was detected ten times or more. The rearrangement joins TRBV7-9 to TRBJ2-5; D remains unclear. The V gene's germline CDR1 is SEHNR and CDR2 FQNEAQ (reference sequence). Deletions cut 1 base from V and 2 bases from J, with 8 bases between. The length of the CDR3 is 14 residues. CDR3 DNA sequence: TGTGCCAGCAGCTTAGGTGTCAAGCAAGAGACCCAGTACTTC. Protein: CASSLGVKQETQYF.

The chain is built from TRBV11-1 and TRBJ2-2, with D hard to call. This CDR3 is built from 18 residues. The V gene's germline CDR1 is SGHAT and CDR2 FQDESV (reference sequence). With 3 bases removed from V and 0 bases from J, the gap between germline ends came to 17 bases. CDR3 in DNA: TGTGCCAGCAGCTTGCCTCCGCTCAAAGACTCGAACACCGGGGAGCTGTTTTTT. It specifies CASSLPPLKDSNTGELFF.

This clonotype has a count of ten or more. V and J are TRBV3-1 and TRBJ2-1; D possibly matches TRBD1 or TRBD2 (5 bases each). From germline, CDR1 is LGHDT and CDR2 YNNKEL (reference sequence). The CDR3 contains 13 residues. Trimming took 4 bases from V and 12 from J, leaving 16 bases between them. The chain's CDR3 is CASSPVLGVGQFF. The CDR3 DNA follows: TGTGCCAGCAGCCCTGTACTGGGGGTGGGGCAGTTCTTC.

This clonotype was counted many times. The chain has TRBV12-3 or TRBV12-4 and TRBJ2-1; weak D call: TRBD2 (6 bases). Trimming shortened V by 5 bases and J by 3 bases, and 11 bases separated the two germline ends. The CDR3 totals 14 residues. CDR3: CASSGGGVYNEQFF. The CDR3 region has the DNA TGTGCCAGCAGTGGCGGCGGGGTCTACAATGAGCAGTTCTTC.

V is TRBV20-1 and J is TRBJ2-7; tentatively, D is TRBD2 (6 bases). The germline V and J ends were trimmed by 0 bases and 1 base, with 13 bases remaining between them. Germline CDR1 and CDR2: DFQATT and SNEGSKA (reference sequence). The CDR3 spans 15 residues. Written as DNA, the CDR3 is TGCAGTGCTAGAGAGAAGGACGGGACTTCCTACGAGCAGTACTTC. It codes for CSAREKDGTSYEQYF.

This clonotype has just a few counts. This sequence joins TRBV7-9 and TRBJ1-1; 7 bases match TRBD1. V gave up 4 bases and J gave up 4 bases; unmatched junction bases: 15. The CDR3 loop spans 17 amino acids. Germline CDR1 SEHNR, CDR2 FQNEAQ (reference sequence). DNA for the CDR3: TGTGCCAGCAGCTCAACAGGGGATCGGGTTAGGGGCACTGAAGCTTTCTTT. This translates into CASSSTGDRVRGTEAFF.

The rearrangement uses TRBV11-2 and TRBJ1-5; no clear D. V was clipped by 0 bases and J by 4 bases, with 10 bases between them. CDR1 SGHAT and CDR2 FQNNGV come from the germline V gene. CDR3 size: 15 residues. This CDR3 is CASSLEGMGNQPQHF. Here the CDR3 DNA reads TGTGCCAGCAGCTTAGAAGGAATGGGAAATCAGCCCCAGCATTTT. The full variable domain, with the rest looked up from reference TRBV11-2 and TRBJ1-5, is EAGVAQSPRYKIIEKRQSVAFWCNPISGHATLYWYQQILGQGPKLLIQFQNNGVVDDSQLPKDRFSAERLKGVDSTLKIQPAKLEDSAVYLCASSLEGMGNQPQHFGDGTRLSIL.

This clonotype was counted many times. This chain joins TRBV4-3 and TRBJ2-7, with a tentative D call TRBD1 (6 bases). This CDR3 is 18 amino acids long. Germline V gene lookup returns CDR1 LGHNA and CDR2 YSLEER. V gave up 0 bases and J gave up 1 base, with 19 bases separating them. The CDR3 nucleotides read TGCGCCAGCAGCCAAGACCGTCTTAGGACAGTCGGATCCTACGAGCAGTACTTC. Translation gives CASSQDRLRTVGSYEQYF.

The table lists this clonotype with many counts. This rearrangement joins TRBV29-1 to TRBJ2-1; 8 positions agree with TRBD2. This CDR3 is 16 amino acids long. Trimming took 2 bases from V and 3 from J; bases not matched to a gene: 9. CDR1 is SQVTM, CDR2 ANQGSEA, per germline. The CDR3 DNA reads as TGCAGCGTTGAAACTCGGGGCGGGAGGCACTACAATGAGCAGTTCTTC. The encoded protein is CSVETRGGRHYNEQFF.

This clonotype occurred a few times. The chain combines TRBV5-1 with TRBJ2-3, with 9 nucleotides matching TRBD2. The CDR3 runs 19 residues. V shed 6 bases and J 1 base; nucleotides not matched to a gene: 18. CDR1 is SGHRS, CDR2 YFSETQ, per germline. CDR3 sequence (DNA): TGCGCCAGCAACAAAGTGGGGCTAGCGGGGACACCTGGCACAGATACGCAGTATTTT. Translation: CASNKVGLAGTPGTDTQYF.

The chain couples TRBV7-9 to TRBJ2-7; 7 nucleotides agree with TRBD1. V shed 1 base, J shed 1 base, and the junction held 4 bases outside the gene matches. The CDR3 has 15 residues. Germline assignment: CDR1 SEHNR and CDR2 FQNEAQ (reference sequence). The CDR3 region has the DNA TGTGCCAGCAGCTTAGAGACAGGGCCTTCCTACGAGCAGTACTTC. Its translation is CASSLETGPSYEQYF.

This clonotype was recorded many times. V is TRBV5-6 and J is TRBJ2-7; D gene ambiguous. The CDR3 is 8 amino acids. In germline, CDR1 is SGHDT, CDR2 YYEEEE. V was clipped by 6 bases and J by 7 bases, with 2 bases between them. For the CDR3, the DNA is TGTGCCAGCAAGGAGCAGTACTTC. Its translation is CASKEQYF.

This clonotype was seen ten or more times. The rearrangement uses TRBV5-1 and TRBJ2-7; TRBD1 is a possible D gene (6 bases). Germline V CDR1 and CDR2: SGHRS, YFSETQ. V lost 4 bases and J lost 5, with 19 bases in between. The CDR3 is 15 amino acids. The CDR3, as DNA: TGCGCCAGCAGCCTCCCCCTACAGGGTGGCCACGAGCAGTACTTC. Translated: CASSLPLQGGHEQYF. The variable domain in full, with the rest retrieved from reference TRBV5-1 and TRBJ2-7, is KAGVTQTPRYLIKTRGQQVTLSCSPISGHRSVSWYQQTPGQGLQFLFEYFSETQRNKGNFPGRFSGRQFSNSRSEMNVSTLELGDSALYLCASSLPLQGGHEQYFGPGTRLTVT.

This clonotype was observed many times. The chain couples TRBV28 to TRBJ2-2; TRBD1 is a possible D gene (6 bases). CDR1 is MDHEN and CDR2 is SYDVKM in the germline V gene. CDR3 length equals 14 residues. Trimming stripped 6 bases from V and 4 bases from J, with 12 bases between. The CDR3 DNA sequence: TGTGCCAGCAGATTCCAGGGGATCACCGGGGAGCTGTTTTTT. It yields the protein CASRFQGITGELFF.

The chain combines TRBV7-3 with TRBJ2-3; no reliable D call. The V and J ends lost 5 bases and 2 bases respectively, with 14 bases between them. This CDR3 has 15 amino acids. Germline V lookup: CDR1 SGHTA, CDR2 FQGTGA. The CDR3 is CASSTLPPPTDTQYF. CDR3 in DNA: TGTGCCAGCAGCACCCTACCCCCCCCCACAGATACGCAGTATTTT.

The table lists this clonotype with a few counts. The chain combines TRBV7-6 with TRBJ2-3, with a weak D call TRBD2 (5 bases). The V gene lost 2 bases and the J gene lost 6 bases, with 15 bases spanning the gap. From germline, CDR1 is SGHVS and CDR2 FNYEAQ. CDR3 size: 15 residues. The CDR3 sequence is CASSLFGGADDTQYF. Here the CDR3 DNA reads TGTGCCAGCAGCTTATTCGGAGGTGCAGACGATACGCAGTATTTT.

The chain recombines TRBV20-1 with TRBJ2-7, with D possibly being TRBD1 (5 bases). CDR3 length equals 15 residues. Germline-derived CDR1 and CDR2 are DFQATT and SNEGSKA (reference sequence). Trimming cost V 6 bases and J 4 bases, with 22 bases left between them. CDR3 nucleotides: TGCAGTGCCATCTTATCTCCAGGGTGGTTTTACGAGCAGTACTTC. It is translated as CSAILSPGWFYEQYF.

Only a few counts were recorded for this clonotype. The chain carries TRBV7-6 and TRBJ2-3, with 9 bases aligning to TRBD2. The V gene end was trimmed by 5 bases and the J gene end by 0 bases; junction bases not matched to a gene: 12. Per the germline V gene, CDR1 is SGHVS and CDR2 is FNYEAQ. The CDR3 contains 18 residues. The CDR3 DNA reads as TGTGCCAGCAGCCCATCCCTCCCTAGCGGGGTTAGCACAGATACGCAGTATTTT. Its protein is CASSPSLPSGVSTDTQYF. The full variable domain, with the rest looked up from reference TRBV7-6 and TRBJ2-3, is GAGVSQSPRYKVTKRGQDVALRCDPISGHVSLYWYRQALGQGPEFLTYFNYEAQQDKSGLPNDRFSAERPEGSISTLTIQRTEQRDSAMYRCASSPSLPSGVSTDTQYFGPGTRLTVL.

This clonotype was recorded a few times. The chain carries TRBV27 and TRBJ2-3, with no clear D. Germline V gene data show CDR1 as MNHEY and CDR2 as SMNVEV (reference sequence). The CDR3 is 14 residues long. V was cut by 7 bases and J by 1 base, with 12 bases left in between. DNA for the CDR3: TGTGCCAGCATGGCCGGCCTTCGCACAGATACGCAGTATTTT. It encodes CASMAGLRTDTQYF.

The gene calls are TRBV9 and TRBJ2-3, with D perhaps TRBD2 (5 bases). V was cut by 0 bases and J by 3 bases, with 17 bases left in between. Germline lookup yields CDR1 SGDLS and CDR2 YYNGEE. The CDR3 loop spans 17 amino acids. DNA of the CDR3: TGTGCCAGCAGCGTAGAGGGTAGGAGGCTAGGGACAGATACGCAGTATTTT. Protein product: CASSVEGRRLGTDTQYF.

This clonotype was observed a few times. One end of the junction is discordant with germline, which a read error may explain. The CDR3: CASSIAGMVDEQYF. CDR3 nucleotide sequence: TGTGCCAGCAGTATAGCGGGGATGGTCGACGAGCAGTACTTC. The J gene is TRBJ2-7, the V gene TRBV12-3 or TRBV12-4, with 8 bases fitting TRBD2. The CDR3 runs to 14 residues.

This chain connects TRBV6-2 or TRBV6-3 to TRBJ2-5, with 14 bases that match TRBD2. There are 16 residues in the CDR3. V was pared by 6 bases and J by 5 bases, with 8 bases of the junction left unmatched. Germline CDR1 is MNHEY and CDR2 is SVGEGT. The CDR3: CASSSRTSGRLETQYF. The DNA for the CDR3 is TGTGCCAGCAGCTCTAGGACTAGCGGGAGGTTGGAGACCCAGTACTTC.

A few counts support this clonotype. The V gene is TRBV5-5, the J gene TRBJ2-3, with D perhaps assigned TRBD1 or TRBD2 (5 bases each). Trimming shortened V by 9 bases and J by 2 bases, and 19 bases separated the two germline ends. CDR3 length equals 15 residues. In germline, CDR1 is SGHKS, CDR2 YYEKEE (reference sequence). The CDR3 sequence: CATRPGTVTTDTQYF. The CDR3 DNA is TGTGCCACGCGGCCTGGGACGGTTACCACAGATACGCAGTATTTT.

V usage is TRBV7-6 and J usage is TRBJ2-7; TRBD1 is a possible D gene (6 bases). Trimming stripped 4 bases from V and 0 bases from J, with 19 bases between. CDR1 is SGHVS, CDR2 FNYEAQ, per germline. The CDR3 is 17 residues long. CDR3 loop: CASSSSTGTPNSYEQYF. The CDR3 DNA sequence: TGTGCCAGCAGCTCCTCTACTGGGACACCAAACTCCTACGAGCAGTACTTC. Full variable domain (missing parts from reference TRBV7-6 and TRBJ2-7): GAGVSQSPRYKVTKRGQDVALRCDPISGHVSLYWYRQALGQGPEFLTYFNYEAQQDKSGLPNDRFSAERPEGSISTLTIQRTEQRDSAMYRCASSSSTGTPNSYEQYFGPGTRLTVT.